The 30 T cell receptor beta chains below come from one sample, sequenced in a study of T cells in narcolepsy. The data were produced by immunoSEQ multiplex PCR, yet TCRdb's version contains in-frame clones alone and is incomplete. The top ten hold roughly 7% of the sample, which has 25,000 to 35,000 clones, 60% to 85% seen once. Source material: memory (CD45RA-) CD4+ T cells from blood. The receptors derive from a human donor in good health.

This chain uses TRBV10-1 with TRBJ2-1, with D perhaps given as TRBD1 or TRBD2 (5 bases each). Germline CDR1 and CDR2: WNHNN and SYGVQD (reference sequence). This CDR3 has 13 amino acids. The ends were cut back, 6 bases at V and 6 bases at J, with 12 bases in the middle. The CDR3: CASSRDGRNEQFF. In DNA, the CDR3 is TGCGCCAGCAGCCGGGACGGACGCAATGAGCAGTTCTTC.

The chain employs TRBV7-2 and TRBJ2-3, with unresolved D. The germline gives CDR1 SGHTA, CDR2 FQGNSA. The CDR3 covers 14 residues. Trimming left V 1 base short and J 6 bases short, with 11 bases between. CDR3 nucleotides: TGTGCCAGCAGCTTAGGGGCTGCCTCGGATACGCAGTATTTT. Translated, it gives CASSLGAASDTQYF.

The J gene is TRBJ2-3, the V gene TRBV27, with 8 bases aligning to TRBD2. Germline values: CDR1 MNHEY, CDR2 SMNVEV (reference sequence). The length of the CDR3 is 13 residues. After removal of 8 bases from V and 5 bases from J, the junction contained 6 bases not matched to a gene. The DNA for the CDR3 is TGTGCCAGCTCGGGGAGCGGGGGAGATACGCAGTATTTT. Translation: CASSGSGGDTQYF.

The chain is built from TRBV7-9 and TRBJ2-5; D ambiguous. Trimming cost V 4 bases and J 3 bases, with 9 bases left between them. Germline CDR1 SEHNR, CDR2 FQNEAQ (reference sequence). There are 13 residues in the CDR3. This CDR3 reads CASSSYGEETQYF. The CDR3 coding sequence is TGTGCCAGCAGCTCCTATGGGGAAGAGACCCAGTACTTC. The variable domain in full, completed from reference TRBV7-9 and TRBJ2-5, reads DTGVSQNPRHKITKRGQNVTFRCDPISEHNRLYWYRQTLGQGPEFLTYFQNEAQLEKSRLLSDRFSAERPKGSFSTLEIQRTEQGDSAMYLCASSSYGEETQYFGPGTRLLVL.

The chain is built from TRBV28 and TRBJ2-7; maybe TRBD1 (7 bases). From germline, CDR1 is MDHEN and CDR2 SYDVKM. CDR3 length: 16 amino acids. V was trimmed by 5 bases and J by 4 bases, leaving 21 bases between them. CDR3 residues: CASSPSGVTGTYEQYF. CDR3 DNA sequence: TGTGCCAGCAGTCCCTCGGGGGTGACAGGGACTTACGAGCAGTACTTC.

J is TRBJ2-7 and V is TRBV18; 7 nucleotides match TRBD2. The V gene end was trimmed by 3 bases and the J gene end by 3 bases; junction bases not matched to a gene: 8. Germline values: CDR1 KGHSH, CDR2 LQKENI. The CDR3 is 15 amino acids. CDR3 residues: CASSPGLERGYEQYF. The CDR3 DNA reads TGTGCCAGCTCACCGGGTTTGGAGCGGGGCTACGAGCAGTACTTC.

The CDR3 loop reads CATSRDGGAQNEKLFF. CDR3 nucleotides: TGTGCCACCAGCAGAGATGGAGGGGCCCAGAATGAAAAACTGTTTTTT. The chain carries TRBV15 and TRBJ1-4; TRBD1 is a possible D gene (5 bases). This CDR3 is built from 16 residues. Trimming left V 0 bases short and J 5 bases short, with 13 bases between. Germline V gives CDR1 LNHNV, CDR2 YYDKDF (reference sequence).

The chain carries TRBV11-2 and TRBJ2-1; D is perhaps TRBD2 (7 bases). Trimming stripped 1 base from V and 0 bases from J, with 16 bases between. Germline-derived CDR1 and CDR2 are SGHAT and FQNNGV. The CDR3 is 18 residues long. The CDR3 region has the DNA TGTGCCAGCAGCTTAGCCCTGAGGGGGGGGACCTCCTACAATGAGCAGTTCTTC. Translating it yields CASSLALRGGTSYNEQFF.

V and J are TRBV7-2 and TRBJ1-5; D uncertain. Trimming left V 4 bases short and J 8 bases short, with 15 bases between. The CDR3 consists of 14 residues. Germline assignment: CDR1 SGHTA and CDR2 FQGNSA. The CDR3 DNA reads TGTGCCAGCAGCTCCTTCGTCCCGGGAGAGCCCCAGCATTTT. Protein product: CASSSFVPGEPQHF.

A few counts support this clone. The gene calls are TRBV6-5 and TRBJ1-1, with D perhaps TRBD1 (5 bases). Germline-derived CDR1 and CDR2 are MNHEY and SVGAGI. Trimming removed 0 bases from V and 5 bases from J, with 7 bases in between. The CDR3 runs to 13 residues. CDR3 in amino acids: CASSYSRGTEAFF. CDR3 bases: TGTGCCAGCAGTTACTCGAGGGGTACTGAAGCTTTCTTT.

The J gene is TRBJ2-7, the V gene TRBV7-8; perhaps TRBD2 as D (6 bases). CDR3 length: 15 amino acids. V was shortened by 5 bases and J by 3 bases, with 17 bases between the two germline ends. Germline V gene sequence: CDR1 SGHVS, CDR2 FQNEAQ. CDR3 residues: CASSLRLGGHYEQYF. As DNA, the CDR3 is TGTGCCAGCAGCCTCAGACTAGGTGGGCACTACGAGCAGTACTTC.

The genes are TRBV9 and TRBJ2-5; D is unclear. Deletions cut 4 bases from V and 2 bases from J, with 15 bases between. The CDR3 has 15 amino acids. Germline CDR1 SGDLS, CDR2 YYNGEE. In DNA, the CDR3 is TGTGCCAGCAGCAGAACAATAGGGATACAAGAGACCCAGTACTTC. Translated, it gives CASSRTIGIQETQYF.

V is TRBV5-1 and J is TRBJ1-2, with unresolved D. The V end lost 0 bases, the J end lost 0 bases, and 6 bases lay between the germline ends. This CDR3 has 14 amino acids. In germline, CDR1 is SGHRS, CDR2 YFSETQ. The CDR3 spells CASSLALPNYGYTF. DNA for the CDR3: TGCGCCAGCAGCTTGGCTCTCCCTAACTATGGCTACACCTTC.

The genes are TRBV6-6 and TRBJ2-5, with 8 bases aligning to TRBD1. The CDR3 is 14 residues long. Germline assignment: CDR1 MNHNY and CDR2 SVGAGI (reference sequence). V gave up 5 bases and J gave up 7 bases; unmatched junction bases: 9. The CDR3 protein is CASSGTGLGGTQYF. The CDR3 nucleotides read TGTGCCAGCAGTGGGACAGGTCTTGGGGGGACCCAGTACTTC.

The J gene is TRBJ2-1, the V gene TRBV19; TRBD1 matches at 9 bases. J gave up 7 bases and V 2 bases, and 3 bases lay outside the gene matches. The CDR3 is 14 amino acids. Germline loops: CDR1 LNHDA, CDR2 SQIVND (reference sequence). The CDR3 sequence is CASSITGQGNEQFF. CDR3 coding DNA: TGTGCCAGTAGTATAACGGGACAGGGAAATGAGCAGTTCTTC.

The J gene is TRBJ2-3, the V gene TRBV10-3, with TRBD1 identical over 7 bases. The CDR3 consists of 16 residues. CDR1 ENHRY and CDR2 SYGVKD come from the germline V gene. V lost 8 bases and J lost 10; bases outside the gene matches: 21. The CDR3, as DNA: TGTGCCATCGGGGATCCGGGACAGCCAGGGGGATCGGCGCAGTATTTT. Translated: CAIGDPGQPGGSAQYF.

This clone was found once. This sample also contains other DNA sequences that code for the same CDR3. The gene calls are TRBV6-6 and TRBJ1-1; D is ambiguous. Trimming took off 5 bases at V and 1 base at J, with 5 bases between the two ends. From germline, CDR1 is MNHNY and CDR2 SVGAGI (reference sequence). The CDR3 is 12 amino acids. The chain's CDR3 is CASSRGNTEAFF. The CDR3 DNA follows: TGTGCCAGCAGTAGAGGGAACACTGAAGCTTTCTTT.

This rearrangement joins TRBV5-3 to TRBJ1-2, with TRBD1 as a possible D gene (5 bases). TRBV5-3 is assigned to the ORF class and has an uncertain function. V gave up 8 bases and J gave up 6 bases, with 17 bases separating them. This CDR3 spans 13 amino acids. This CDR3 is CASSPDSRHGYTF. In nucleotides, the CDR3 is TGTGCCAGCAGCCCTGACAGCCGACATGGCTACACCTTC.

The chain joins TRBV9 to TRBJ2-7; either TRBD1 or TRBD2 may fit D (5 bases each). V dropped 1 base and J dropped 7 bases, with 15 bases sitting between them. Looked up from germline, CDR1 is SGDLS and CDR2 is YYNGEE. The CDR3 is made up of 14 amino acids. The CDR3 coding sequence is TGTGCCAGCAGCGTACGGGGCGAGCCGAAGGAGCAGTACTTC. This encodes CASSVRGEPKEQYF.

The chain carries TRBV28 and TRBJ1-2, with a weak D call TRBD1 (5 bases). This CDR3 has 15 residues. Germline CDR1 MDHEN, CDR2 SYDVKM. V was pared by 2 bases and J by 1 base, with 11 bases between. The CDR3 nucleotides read TGTGCCAGCAGTTTAAGAGGGACTATTAACTATGGCTACACCTTC. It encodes CASSLRGTINYGYTF.

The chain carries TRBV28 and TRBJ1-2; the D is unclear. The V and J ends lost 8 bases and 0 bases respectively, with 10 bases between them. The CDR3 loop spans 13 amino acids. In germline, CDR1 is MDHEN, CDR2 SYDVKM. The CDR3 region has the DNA TGTGCCAGCGGCCTGCCTGCTAACTATGGCTACACCTTC. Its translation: CASGLPANYGYTF.

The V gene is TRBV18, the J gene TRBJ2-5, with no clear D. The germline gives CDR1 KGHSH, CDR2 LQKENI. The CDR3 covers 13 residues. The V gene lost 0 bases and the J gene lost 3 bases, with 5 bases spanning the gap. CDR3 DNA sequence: TGTGCCAGCTCACCACCGATGGAAGAGACCCAGTACTTC. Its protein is CASSPPMEETQYF.

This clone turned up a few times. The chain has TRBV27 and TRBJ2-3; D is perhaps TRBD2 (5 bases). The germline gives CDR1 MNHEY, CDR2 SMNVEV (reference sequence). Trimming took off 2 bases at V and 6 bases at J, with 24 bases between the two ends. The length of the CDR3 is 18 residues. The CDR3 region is CASSLKGGRADRRDTQYF. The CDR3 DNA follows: TGTGCCAGCAGTTTAAAGGGTGGGCGGGCCGATCGAAGGGATACGCAGTATTTT.

CDR3 residues: CATSRVRAQGTDTQYF. CDR3 nucleotide sequence: TGTGCCACCAGCAGAGTCCGGGCCCAAGGGACAGATACGCAGTATTTT. The rearrangement uses TRBV15 and TRBJ2-3; D is undetermined. Trimming took off 1 base at V and 3 bases at J, with 14 bases between the two ends. The germline V gene encodes CDR1 LNHNV and CDR2 YYDKDF (reference sequence). This CDR3 contains 16 residues.

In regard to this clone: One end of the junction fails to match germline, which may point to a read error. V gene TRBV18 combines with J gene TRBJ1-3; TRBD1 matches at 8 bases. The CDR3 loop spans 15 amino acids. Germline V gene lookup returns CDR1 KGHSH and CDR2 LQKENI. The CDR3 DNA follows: TGTGCCAGCTTAGGACAGGGTGACTCTGGAAATACCATATATTTT. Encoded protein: CASLGQGDSGNTIYF.

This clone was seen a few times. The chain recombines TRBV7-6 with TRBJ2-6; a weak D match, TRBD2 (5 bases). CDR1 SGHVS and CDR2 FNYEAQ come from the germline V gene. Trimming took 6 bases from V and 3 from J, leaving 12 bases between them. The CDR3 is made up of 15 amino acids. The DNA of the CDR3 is TGTGCCAGCAGTCGTAGAGGAGGTGGGGCCAACGTCCTGACTTTC. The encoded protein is CASSRRGGGANVLTF.

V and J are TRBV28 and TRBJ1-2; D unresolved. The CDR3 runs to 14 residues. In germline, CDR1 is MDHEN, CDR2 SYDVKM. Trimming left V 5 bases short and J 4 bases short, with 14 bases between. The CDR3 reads CASSVSVGFYGYTF. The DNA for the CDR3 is TGTGCCAGCAGTGTAAGCGTAGGGTTCTATGGCTACACCTTC.

In DNA, the CDR3 is TGTGCCAGCAGCCAAGTCCGGGGGGAGGTAGATACGCAGTATTTT. Translation: CASSQVRGEVDTQYF. The V and J genes are TRBV4-2 and TRBJ2-3; the match to TRBD2 covers 7 bases. Germline trimming cut 1 base from V and 5 bases from J; bases unmatched to any gene: 6. Germline lookup yields CDR1 LGHNA and CDR2 YNFKEQ. The CDR3 totals 15 residues.

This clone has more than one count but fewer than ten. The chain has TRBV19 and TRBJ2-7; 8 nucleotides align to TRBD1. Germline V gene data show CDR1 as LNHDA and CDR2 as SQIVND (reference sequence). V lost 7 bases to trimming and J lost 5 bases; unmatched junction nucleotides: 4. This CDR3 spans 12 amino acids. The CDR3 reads CASNDRGHEQYF. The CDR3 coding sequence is TGTGCCAGTAATGACAGGGGCCACGAGCAGTACTTC.

The CDR3 DNA is TGTGCCAGCAGCCGGCCAGGGCTGAACACTGAAGCTTTCTTT. Its protein product is CASSRPGLNTEAFF. The chain employs TRBV14 and TRBJ1-1; D is possibly TRBD1 (5 bases). V gave up 4 bases and J gave up 0 bases, with 9 bases separating them. Germline V gene lookup returns CDR1 SGHDN and CDR2 FVKESK. The CDR3 length is 14 residues.